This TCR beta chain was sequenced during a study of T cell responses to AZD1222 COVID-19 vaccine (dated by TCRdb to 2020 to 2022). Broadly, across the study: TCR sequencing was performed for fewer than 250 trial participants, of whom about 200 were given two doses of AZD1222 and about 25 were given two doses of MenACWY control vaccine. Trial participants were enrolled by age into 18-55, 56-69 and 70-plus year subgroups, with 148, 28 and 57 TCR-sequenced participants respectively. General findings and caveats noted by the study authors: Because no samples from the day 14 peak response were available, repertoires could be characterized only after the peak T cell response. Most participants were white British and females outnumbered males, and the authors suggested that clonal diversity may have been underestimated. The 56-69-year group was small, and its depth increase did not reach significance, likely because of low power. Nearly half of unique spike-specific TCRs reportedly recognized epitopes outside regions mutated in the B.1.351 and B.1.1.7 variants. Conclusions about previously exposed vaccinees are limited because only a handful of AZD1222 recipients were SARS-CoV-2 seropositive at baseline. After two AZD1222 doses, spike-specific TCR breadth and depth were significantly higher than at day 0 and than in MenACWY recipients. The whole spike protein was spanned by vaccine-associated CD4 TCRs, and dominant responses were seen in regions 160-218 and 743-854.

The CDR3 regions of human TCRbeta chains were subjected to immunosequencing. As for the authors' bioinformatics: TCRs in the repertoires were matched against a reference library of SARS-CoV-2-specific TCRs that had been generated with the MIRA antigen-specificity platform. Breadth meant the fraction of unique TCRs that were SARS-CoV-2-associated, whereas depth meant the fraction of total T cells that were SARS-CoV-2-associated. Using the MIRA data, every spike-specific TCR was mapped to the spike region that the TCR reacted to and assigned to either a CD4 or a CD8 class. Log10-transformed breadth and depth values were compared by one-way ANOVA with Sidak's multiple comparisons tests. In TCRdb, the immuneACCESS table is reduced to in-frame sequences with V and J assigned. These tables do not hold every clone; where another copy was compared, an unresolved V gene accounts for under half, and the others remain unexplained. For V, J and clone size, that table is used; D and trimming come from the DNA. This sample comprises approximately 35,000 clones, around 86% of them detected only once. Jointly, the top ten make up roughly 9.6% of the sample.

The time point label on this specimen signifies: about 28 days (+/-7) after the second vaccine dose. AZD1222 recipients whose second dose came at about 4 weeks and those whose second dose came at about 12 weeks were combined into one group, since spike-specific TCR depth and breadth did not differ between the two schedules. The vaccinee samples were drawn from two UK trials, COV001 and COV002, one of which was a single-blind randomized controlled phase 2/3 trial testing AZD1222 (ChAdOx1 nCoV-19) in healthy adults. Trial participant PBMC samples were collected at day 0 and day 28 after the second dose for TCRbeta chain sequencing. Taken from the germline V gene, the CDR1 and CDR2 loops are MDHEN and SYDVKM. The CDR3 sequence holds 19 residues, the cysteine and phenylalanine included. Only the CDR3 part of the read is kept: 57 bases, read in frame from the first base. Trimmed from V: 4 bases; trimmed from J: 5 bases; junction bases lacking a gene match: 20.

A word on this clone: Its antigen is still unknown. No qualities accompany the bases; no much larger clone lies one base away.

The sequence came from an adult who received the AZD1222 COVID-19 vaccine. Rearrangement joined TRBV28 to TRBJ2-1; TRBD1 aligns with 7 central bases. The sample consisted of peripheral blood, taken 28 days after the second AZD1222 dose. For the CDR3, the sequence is CASSSHPIGTANRNNEQFF. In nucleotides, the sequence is TGTGCCAGCAGTTCTCACCCTATCGGGACAGCCAACAGAAACAATGAGCAGTTCTTC.